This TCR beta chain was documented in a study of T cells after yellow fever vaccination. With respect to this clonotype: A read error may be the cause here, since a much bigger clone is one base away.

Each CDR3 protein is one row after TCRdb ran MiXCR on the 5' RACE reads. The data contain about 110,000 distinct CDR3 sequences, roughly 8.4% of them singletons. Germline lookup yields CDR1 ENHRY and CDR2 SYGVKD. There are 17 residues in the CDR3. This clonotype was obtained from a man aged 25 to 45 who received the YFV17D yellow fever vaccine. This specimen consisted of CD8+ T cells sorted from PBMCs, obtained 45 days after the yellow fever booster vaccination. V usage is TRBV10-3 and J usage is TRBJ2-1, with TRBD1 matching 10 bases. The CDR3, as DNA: TGTGCCATCCGTGAGTCCTGGGACAGGGGAGTGGGCAATGAGCAGTTCTTC. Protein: CAIRESWDRGVGNEQFF.